Listed below are T cell receptor beta chains from one sample, sequenced in a study of cytomegalovirus exposure and HLA in healthy donors. The repertoire was sequenced with immunoSEQ multiplex PCR; TCRdb's copy has only in-frame clones and lacks some. The sample contains some 200,000 clones, roughly 60% of which appear only once. What was sequenced was PBMCs. These receptors were taken from a man aged 40-55 years in good health and CMV-seronegative. Both conserved end residues are part of each CDR3. Each record gives: J gene, V gene, clone size, D gene, CDR3 DNA, CDR3 protein. D genes are given only for firm matches. The size of a clone is reported for some rows only, either as once, few or many, or as a class for expanded clones.

TRBJ2-3 TRBV5-1 few TRBD1 TGCGCCAGCAGCTTGGCCTCGACAGGGGGCACAGATACGCAGTATTTT CASSLASTGGTDTQYF
TRBJ2-3 TRBV6-5 NA TRBD2 TGTGCCAGCAGTCCCCCCGGGAGGGCCGGGGATACGCAGTATTTT CASSPPGRAGDTQYF
TRBJ2-5 TRBV15 few NA TGTGCCACCAGCAGAGGTCTGCAGGAAGAGACCCAGTACTTC CATSRGLQEETQYF
TRBJ2-1 TRBV7-6 NA TRBD2 TGTGCCAGCAGCTTCGCGGGAGCTTCTGAGCAGTTCTTC CASSFAGASEQFF
TRBJ1-5 TRBV7-8 once TRBD1 TGTGCCAGCAGCTTAGGGACAGGGGTTCAGCCCCAGCATTTT CASSLGTGVQPQHF
TRBJ2-7 TRBV7-6 NA TRBD2 TGTGCCAGCAGCAAAGCGGGGGGGTCCTACGAGCAGTACTTC CASSKAGGSYEQYF
TRBJ2-1 TRBV5-1 NA NA TGCGCCAGCAGCTTGGAGAGGGCCCCCTCCTACAATGAGCAGTTCTTC CASSLERAPSYNEQFF
TRBJ1-1 TRBV7-9 NA NA TGTGCCAGCAGCCCCCCGGTGAACACTGAAGCTTTCTTT CASSPPVNTEAFF
TRBJ2-7 TRBV19 NA TRBD2 TGTGCCAGTAGTGGGAGGACTAGCGGCTCCTACGAGCAGTACTTC CASSGRTSGSYEQYF
TRBJ2-1 TRBV5-1 NA TRBD2 TGCGCCAGCAGCTCCCAGACTAGCCCAATCGGGTCCAATGAGCAGTTCTTC CASSSQTSPIGSNEQFF
TRBJ1-3 TRBV12-5 few NA TGTGCTAGTGTGACAGCCGCGAGCTCTGGAAACACCATATATTTT CASVTAASSGNTIYF
TRBJ2-7 TRBV5-1 NA TRBD2 TGCGCCAGCAGCTTGGTACTAGCGGGGACCAACGAGCAGTACTTC CASSLVLAGTNEQYF
TRBJ1-3 TRBV28 NA NA TGTGCCAGCAGTTTACGGGGCTCTGGAAACACCATATATTTT CASSLRGSGNTIYF
TRBJ1-1 TRBV6-5 NA TRBD1 TGTGCCAGCAGTTACGCACTGGACAGGATTAACAAAGCTTTCTTT CASSYALDRINKAFF
TRBJ2-2 TRBV2 few TRBD1 TGTGCCAGCAGTGAACAGGGGGCAACGAACACCGGGGAGCTGTTTTTT CASSEQGATNTGELFF
TRBJ1-1 TRBV6-1 NA NA TGTGCCAGCAGCTACAGGGCCCTGAACACTGAAGCTTTCTTT CASSYRALNTEAFF
TRBJ1-2 TRBV11-2 NA NA TGTGCCAGCAGTCCAGGGGATATAGACGGCTACACCTTC CASSPGDIDGYTF
TRBJ2-5 TRBV20-1 NA NA TGCAGTGCTGAGTACCAAGAGACCCAGTACTTC CSAEYQETQYF
TRBJ2-3 TRBV7-2 NA TRBD1 TGTGCCAGCAGCCTACCCGGGACAGGGGGAGCAGATACGCAGTATTTT CASSLPGTGGADTQYF
TRBJ2-7 TRBV7-9 NA NA TGTGCCAGCAGCTACGCAACGGGAGCCTACGAGCAGTACTTC CASSYATGAYEQYF
TRBJ1-1 TRBV30 NA TRBD1 TGTGCCTGGCACTTATGGACAGGGAAGGAAGCTTTCTTT CAWHLWTGKEAFF
TRBJ1-2 TRBV15 NA NA TGTGCCACCAGCAGATTCCCAGAGGTCGAGGATGGCTACACCTTC CATSRFPEVEDGYTF
TRBJ2-1 TRBV30 NA TRBD2 TGTGCCTGGACCACTAGCGGGTCATACAGTGAGCAGTTCTTC CAWTTSGSYSEQFF
TRBJ1-2 TRBV5-4 NA TRBD1 TGTGCCAGCAGCTTGGAGGGGACAGGTGGTAGAAGATTC CASSLEGTGGRRF
TRBJ2-3 TRBV10-3 NA NA TGTGCCATCAGTGGATCGGCCAGGGACACAGATACGCAGTATTTT CAISGSARDTDTQYF
TRBJ1-1 TRBV10-3 few NA TGTGCCATCAGTGATGCAGAAATGAACACTGAAGCTTTCTTT CAISDAEMNTEAFF
TRBJ2-3 TRBV7-2 NA NA TGTGCCAGCAGCTTAGATAGACTTAATACGCAGTATTTT CASSLDRLNTQYF